This T cell receptor (beta chain) was captured by sequencing in a study of blood T cell repertoires in COVID-19. Study background: The United States, Italy and Spain supplied acute and convalescent COVID-19 samples. T cells, B-cell-depleted T cells, or PBMCs provided the cDNA or gDNA that served as material.

Authors' processing steps: Cell counts per sample came from amplifying reference gene primers. Clones were sequenced by immunoSEQ multiplex PCR, and TCRdb holds only the in-frame ones, with some missing. Clone size and the V and J calls come from that table; the DNA yielded D and trimming. This sample has 250,000 or so clones; around 80% occur once, and the top ten carry over 4.5%. CDR1 and CDR2 (germline): LGHDT, YNNKEL (reference sequence). V trimming: 1 base; J trimming: 6 bases; junction bases outside the gene matches: 6. CDR3 length equals 15 residues. This clonotype was obtained from a human donor in a cohort sampled during active COVID-19. The sequenced sample was peripheral blood. The chain uses TRBV3-1 (or the pseudogene TRBV3-2) and TRBJ2-1, with 7 positions matching TRBD2. CDR3 residues: CASSQVQRGRNEQFF. The CDR3, as DNA: TGTGCCAGCAGCCAAGTCCAGCGGGGCCGCAATGAGCAGTTCTTC.